The 14 T cell receptor beta chains below come from one sample, sequenced in a study of T cell clonality in common variable immunodeficiency. General study results and limits: Fewer deletions and N-nucleotide insertions were reportedly seen in common variable immunodeficiency TCR beta sequences.

The assay was immunoSEQ multiplex PCR, and TCRdb's table has in-frame clones only and misses some. In total the sample includes about 32,000 clones, none of them seen once. Their cognate antigens are unknown. Sequencing used peripheral blood mononuclear cells. The receptors come from a human donor with common variable immunodeficiency.

This clone is medium-sized (0.01 to 0.1%). The read halts 3 residues ahead of the CDR3 end, with the missing end drawn from the germline J gene. The chain has TRBV12-5 and TRBJ1-2, with a weak D call TRBD1 (5 bases). Trimming took off 9 bases at V and 7 bases at J, with 27 bases between the two ends. CDR3 length: 16 amino acids. Germline V lookup: CDR1 LGHNT, CDR2 FRNRAP. CDR3 protein: CASGGGGQGLGFGYTF. The CDR3 DNA, read in part, is TGTGCTAGCGGTGGAGGTGGTCAGGGCCTCGGGTTTGGC.

Partial CDR3 DNA: TGTGCCAGCAGCTTACCGGGGTTCTCTGGAAACACC. This encodes CASSLPGFSGNT. The CDR3, in full, reads CASSLPGFSGNTIYF. This chain uses TRBV7-2 with TRBJ1-3, with D unclear. The missing CDR3 end, 3 residues past where the read stops, is filled in from the germline J gene. The CDR3 consists of 15 residues. Deletions cut 2 bases from V and 0 bases from J, with 8 bases between. From germline, CDR1 is SGHTA and CDR2 FQGNSA.

This clone was recorded at least ten times. With the read ending 3 residues before the CDR3 end, the germline J gene is used to fill in that end. The chain joins TRBV20-1 to TRBJ2-3; 14 nucleotides line up with TRBD2. CDR3 length: 17 amino acids. Germline CDR1 reads DFQATT; CDR2 reads SNEGSKA (reference sequence). With 5 bases clipped from V and 0 bases from J, the junction kept 7 bases outside the gene matches. The CDR3 here is CSAQGLAGALSTDTQYF. The part of the CDR3 DNA that was read is TGCAGTGCTCAGGGACTAGCGGGGGCCCTTAGCACAGATACG.

A word on this clone: The read comes to an end 3 residues before the CDR3 does, leaving the germline J gene to fill in the end. The chain links TRBV20-1 to TRBJ1-2; 8 positions agree with TRBD1. V lost 3 bases and J lost 5; bases outside the gene matches: 8. The CDR3 runs 14 residues. CDR1 is DFQATT and CDR2 is SNEGSKA in the germline V gene (reference sequence). CDR3 bases read: TGCAGTGCTAGCCAGACAGGGGTCTCTTATGGC. This translates into CSASQTGVSYG. The whole CDR3 is CSASQTGVSYGYTF.

In the case of this clone: The sequenced fragment ends 3 residues before the CDR3 boundary, so the rest is inferred from the germline J gene. This chain uses TRBV7-3 with TRBJ2-1; 7 nucleotides align to TRBD2. The CDR3 totals 15 residues. Germline V CDR1 and CDR2: SGHTA, FQGTGA. V shed 2 bases, J shed 2 bases, and the junction held 3 bases outside the gene matches. CDR3 in amino acids: CASSLGGGPYNEQFF. The part of the CDR3 DNA that was read is TGTGCCAGCAGCTTAGGGGGGGGACCCTACAATGAG.

A remark on this clone: The observed sequence ends 3 residues before the CDR3 terminus, with the missing tail filled in from the germline J gene. V usage is TRBV6-2 or TRBV6-3 and J usage is TRBJ2-5; a weak D match, TRBD2 (5 bases). V lost 6 bases and J lost 3, with 14 bases in between. Germline CDR1 is MNHEY and CDR2 is SVGEGT. This CDR3 spans 14 amino acids. CDR3 in amino acids: CASRLEDFEETQYF. Incomplete CDR3 DNA: TGTGCCAGCAGGTTAGAGGACTTTGAAGAGACC.

This clone was recorded many times. Read sequence stops 3 residues before the CDR3 end, and the germline J gene provides the missing end. This chain links TRBV20-1 with TRBJ1-2, with a tentative D call TRBD1 (5 bases). The germline V gene has CDR1 DFQATT and CDR2 SNEGSKA (reference sequence). The CDR3 has 12 residues. Partial CDR3 DNA: TGCAGTGCTAGAGACAGGGTTTTGGGC. It yields the protein CSARDRVLG. From start to end, the CDR3 is CSARDRVLGYTF.

This clone was seen only a few times. The missing CDR3 end, 3 residues past where the read stops, is filled in from the germline J gene. The chain uses TRBV19 and TRBJ1-2, with D possibly matching TRBD1 (5 bases). The CDR3 totals 12 residues. From germline, CDR1 is LNHDA and CDR2 SQIVND (reference sequence). Deletions cut 5 bases from V and 6 bases from J, with 10 bases between. The sequenced CDR3 bases are TGTGCCAGTAGTTCCAGGGAGGATGGC. Protein product: CASSSREDG. The whole CDR3 protein reads CASSSREDGYTF.

This clone has a handful of counts. Read data end 3 residues before the CDR3 end; the end is taken from the germline J gene. This chain connects TRBV19 to TRBJ1-4, with D perhaps matching TRBD1 (5 bases). The CDR3 is 15 amino acids. Germline CDR1 LNHDA, CDR2 SQIVND (reference sequence). Between the trimmed V and J ends, which lost 5 bases and 0 bases, there was a span of 10 bases. CDR3 sequence reads: CASSPDISTNEKLFF. Incomplete CDR3 DNA: TGTGCCAGTAGTCCGGACATTTCAACTAATGAAAAA.

This clone was counted ten times or more. The read comes to an end 3 residues before the CDR3 does, leaving the germline J gene to fill in the end. V gene TRBV30 combines with J gene TRBJ2-1; possibly TRBD1 for D (6 bases). CDR1 and CDR2 (germline): GTSNPN, SVGIG (reference sequence). This CDR3 contains 13 residues. The germline V and J ends were trimmed by 5 bases and 5 bases, with 13 bases remaining between them. CDR3 region: CAWARGSHNEQFF. The sequenced CDR3 bases are TGTGCCTGGGCAAGGGGGTCTCACAATGAG.

Note on this clone: The read falls 3 residues short of the CDR3 end, and the missing part is taken from the germline J gene. The rearrangement uses TRBV6-1 and TRBJ1-2; possible D gene TRBD1, 5 bases. The CDR3 contains 14 residues. The V gene lost 4 bases and the J gene lost 5 bases, with 14 bases spanning the gap. Looked up from germline, CDR1 is MNHNS and CDR2 is SASEGT. The CDR3 loop reads CASSAGNSFYGYTF. CDR3 bases read: TGTGCCAGCAGTGCAGGGAATTCGTTTTATGGC.

A few counts support this clone. With the read ending 3 residues before the CDR3 end, the germline J gene is used to fill in that end. Other DNA sequences in this specimen translate into the identical CDR3. The V gene is TRBV7-9, the J gene TRBJ1-2; D is possibly TRBD1 (5 bases). Germline CDR1 and CDR2: SEHNR and FQNEAQ (reference sequence). The CDR3 contains 12 residues. Trimming cost V 1 base and J 6 bases, with 6 bases left between them. The sequenced part of the CDR3 DNA is TGTGCCAGCAGCTTAGTGACAGATGGC. It is translated as CASSLVTDG. The complete CDR3 sequence is CASSLVTDGYTF.

Concerning this clone itself: The read gets to within 3 residues of the CDR3 end, and the germline J gene fills in the rest. The chain is built from TRBV19 and TRBJ2-2; D might be TRBD1 or TRBD2, each matching 7 bases. The ends were cut back, 5 bases at V and 6 bases at J, with 19 bases in the middle. CDR3 length: 16 amino acids. Germline lookup yields CDR1 LNHDA and CDR2 SQIVND (reference sequence). This CDR3 reads CASSVRGEGGPGELFF. Incomplete CDR3 DNA: TGTGCCAGTAGTGTCAGGGGGGAGGGAGGCCCCGGGGAG. The complete variable domain, with remaining parts taken from reference TRBV19 and TRBJ2-2, reads DGGITQSPKYLFRKEGQNVTLSCEQNLNHDAMYWYRQDPGQGLRLIYYSQIVNDFQKGDIAEGYSVSREKKESFPLTVTSAQKNPTAFYLCASSVRGEGGPGELFFGEGSRLTVL.

This clone occurred many times. The read stops 3 residues short of the end of the CDR3; the missing end is completed from the germline J gene. This chain connects TRBV5-1 to TRBJ1-2; TRBD1 matches at 9 bases. CDR3 size: 18 residues. Germline V CDR1 and CDR2: SGHRS, YFSETQ. V was pared by 6 bases and J by 6 bases, with 21 bases of the junction left unmatched. Incomplete CDR3 DNA: TGCGCCAGCACCATAGGCAGGACAGGGGCGCTGGGTTGGGATGGC. Translating gives CASTIGRTGALGWDG. The full CDR3 sequence reads CASTIGRTGALGWDGYTF. Filled out from reference TRBV5-1 and TRBJ1-2, the complete variable domain reads KAGVTQTPRYLIKTRGQQVTLSCSPISGHRSVSWYQQTPGQGLQFLFEYFSETQRNKGNFPGRFSGRQFSNSRSEMNVSTLELGDSALYLCASTIGRTGALGWDGYTFGSGTRLTVV.